The 23 T cell receptor beta chains below come from one sample, sequenced in a study of blood T cell repertoires in COVID-19. Generated by immunoSEQ multiplex PCR, the TCRdb table keeps only in-frame clones and is missing some. The data contain around 300,000 clones, 89% of them singletons. Sequenced: peripheral blood. These receptors all come from a woman in her thirties or forties who had recovered from COVID-19.

This clone was seen a few times. This rearrangement joins TRBV9 to TRBJ2-1; TRBD2 is a possible D gene (7 bases). The germline V gene has CDR1 SGDLS and CDR2 YYNGEE. The CDR3 extends over 15 amino acids. V lost 2 bases and J lost 9, with 18 bases in between. CDR3 nucleotides: TGTGCCAGCAGCGTGGAGGAACTAGCGACAGGTGAGCAGTTCTTC. Translation: CASSVEELATGEQFF.

The table lists this clone with a count of one. The chain has TRBV6-5 and TRBJ2-6; D gene unclear. Germline V gene data show CDR1 as MNHEY and CDR2 as SVGAGI. The CDR3 sequence is 13 residues long. Trimming took off 10 bases at V and 0 bases at J, with 7 bases between the two ends. CDR3 in amino acids: CATASSGANVLTF. The CDR3 coding sequence is TGTGCCACTGCTAGCTCTGGGGCCAACGTCCTGACTTTC.

The rearrangement uses TRBV7-3 and TRBJ2-1, with 15 bases that match TRBD2. Germline trimming cut 1 base from V and 7 bases from J; bases unmatched to any gene: 8. Germline assignment: CDR1 SGHTA and CDR2 FQGTGA. The length of the CDR3 is 18 residues. Here the CDR3 reads CASSLKPRTSGRGNEQFF. CDR3 nucleotide sequence: TGTGCCAGCAGCTTAAAACCCCGGACTAGCGGGAGGGGTAATGAGCAGTTCTTC.

The sample holds a few counts of this clone. The V and J genes are TRBV30 and TRBJ1-2; TRBD1 agrees at 9 bases. This CDR3 has 16 amino acids. The germline V gene encodes CDR1 GTSNPN and CDR2 SVGIG (reference sequence). After removal of 1 base from V and 7 bases from J, the junction contained 13 bases not matched to a gene. In DNA, the CDR3 is TGTGCCTGGAGTGGGTTCTATGACAGGGGGGGCTCTGGCTACACCTTC. Translating gives CAWSGFYDRGGSGYTF.

This chain connects TRBV30 to TRBJ2-1; TRBD1 agrees at 8 bases. Germline V lookup: CDR1 GTSNPN, CDR2 SVGIG (reference sequence). Trimming took 5 bases from V and 15 from J; bases not matched to a gene: 9. CDR3 length: 11 amino acids. The CDR3 loop reads CAWATGGYLFF. The CDR3 DNA reads as TGTGCCTGGGCCACAGGGGGATATCTGTTCTTC.

This clone occurred once. This chain links TRBV19 with TRBJ2-1; TRBD2 aligns across 10 bases. The germline V gene encodes CDR1 LNHDA and CDR2 SQIVND (reference sequence). This CDR3 is 14 amino acids long. Trimming removed 8 bases from V and 4 bases from J; junction bases left unmatched: 5. The CDR3 DNA is TGTGCCAGTGGGGGACTAGCGACTTACAATGAGCAGTTCTTC. It codes for CASGGLATYNEQFF.

This chain uses TRBV6-1 with TRBJ1-2; D call uncertain. Trimming cost V 2 bases and J 9 bases, with 16 bases left between them. The CDR3 loop spans 14 amino acids. Germline values: CDR1 MNHNS, CDR2 SASEGT. The CDR3 loop is CASSEPYTVRSYTF. The CDR3, as DNA: TGTGCCAGCAGTGAACCATACACCGTCAGAAGCTACACCTTC.

The J gene is TRBJ1-2, the V gene TRBV18, with a weak D call TRBD1 (5 bases). Trimming took 2 bases from V and 1 from J, leaving 23 bases between them. The CDR3 loop spans 19 amino acids. The V gene's germline CDR1 is KGHSH and CDR2 LQKENI. This CDR3 reads CASSPAPAKEGSSNYGYTF. For the CDR3, the DNA is TGTGCCAGCTCACCAGCGCCTGCTAAGGAGGGGTCGAGTAACTATGGCTACACCTTC.

This clone was recorded a few times. V is TRBV3-1 (or the pseudogene TRBV3-2) and J is TRBJ1-6; TRBD1 aligns across 7 bases. Germline V gene data show CDR1 as LGHDT and CDR2 as YNNKEL (reference sequence). The CDR3 loop spans 17 amino acids. Germline trimming cut 1 base from V and 5 bases from J; bases unmatched to any gene: 8. CDR3 sequence (DNA): TGTGCCAGCAGCCAAGGACTTGCCGGGACAGATAATTCACCCCTCCACTTT. Protein product: CASSQGLAGTDNSPLHF.

The chain has TRBV24-1 and TRBJ2-5; no firm D call. V gave up 4 bases and J gave up 2 bases, with 10 bases separating them. The germline V gene encodes CDR1 KGHDR and CDR2 SFDVKD. This CDR3 has 14 residues. The CDR3 nucleotides are TGTGCCACCAGTGACACGACCAGGCAAGAGACCCAGTACTTC. This encodes CATSDTTRQETQYF.

The chain employs TRBV28 and TRBJ2-5; 14 nucleotides align to TRBD2. Germline lookup yields CDR1 MDHEN and CDR2 SYDVKM. The CDR3 contains 17 residues. V trimming: 6 bases; J trimming: 1 base; junction bases outside the gene matches: 7. The CDR3 spells CASRGGLAGATQETQYF. The CDR3 DNA is TGTGCCAGCAGGGGGGGACTAGCGGGAGCCACCCAAGAGACCCAGTACTTC.

This sequence joins TRBV6-5 and TRBJ1-1, with a possible D match to TRBD1 (6 bases). Germline CDR1 MNHEY, CDR2 SVGAGI. Trimming cost V 7 bases and J 4 bases, with 16 bases left between them. The CDR3 contains 14 residues. CDR3 amino acids: CASTGTIIGTEAFF. In DNA form, the CDR3 reads TGTGCCAGCACCGGGACAATCATTGGCACTGAAGCTTTCTTT.

This chain connects TRBV24-1 to TRBJ2-2; D call uncertain. Trimming left V 5 bases short and J 6 bases short, with 12 bases between. Germline CDR1 KGHDR, CDR2 SFDVKD. The CDR3 is 14 residues long. The CDR3 nucleotides read TGTGCCACCAGTGTTACCGGTGAACCCGGGGAGCTGTTTTTT. Its protein product is CATSVTGEPGELFF.

This clone came up once. This chain links TRBV7-6 with TRBJ2-1; D is unresolved. The germline gives CDR1 SGHVS, CDR2 FNYEAQ. V lost 6 bases to trimming and J lost 4 bases, with 13 bases between them. CDR3 length: 14 residues. CDR3: CASSHLGSYNEQFF. CDR3 in DNA: TGTGCCAGCAGTCACCTCGGGTCATACAATGAGCAGTTCTTC. The full variable domain, with the rest looked up from reference TRBV7-6 and TRBJ2-1, is GAGVSQSPRYKVTKRGQDVALRCDPISGHVSLYWYRQALGQGPEFLTYFNYEAQQDKSGLPNDRFSAERPEGSISTLTIQRTEQRDSAMYRCASSHLGSYNEQFFGPGTRLTVL.

In this sample, this clone turned up once. The chain employs TRBV6-5 and TRBJ2-3; perhaps TRBD2 as D (5 bases). Deletions cut 8 bases from V and 4 bases from J, with 19 bases between. CDR3 length: 15 residues. Germline V CDR1 and CDR2: MNHEY, SVGAGI. The CDR3 DNA follows: TGTGCCAGCCGAGAGCGGCCTGTGAGCGCAGATACGCAGTATTTT. It yields the protein CASRERPVSADTQYF.

The rearrangement uses TRBV7-9 and TRBJ2-1, with D possibly being TRBD1 (5 bases). The CDR3 runs 16 residues. V gave up 0 bases and J gave up 1 base, with 10 bases separating them. Per germline, CDR1 SEHNR and CDR2 FQNEAQ (reference sequence). The CDR3 spells CASSLAPGLSYNEQFF. The DNA of the CDR3 is TGTGCCAGCAGCTTAGCGCCAGGGTTGTCCTACAATGAGCAGTTCTTC.

The gene calls are TRBV6-5 and TRBJ2-2; D gene unclear. The CDR3 contains 15 residues. CDR1 MNHEY and CDR2 SVGAGI come from the germline V gene. With 0 bases removed from V and 4 bases from J, the gap between germline ends came to 9 bases. Here the CDR3 reads CASSYSAAPTGELFF. Written as DNA, the CDR3 is TGTGCCAGCAGTTACTCGGCGGCGCCCACCGGGGAGCTGTTTTTT.

As regards this clone: Other DNA variants within this sample encode the same CDR3. The CDR3 here is CASSQGTSGPYEQYF. The CDR3 DNA sequence: TGTGCCAGCAGCCAAGGGACTAGCGGACCCTACGAGCAGTACTTC. This chain joins TRBV3-1 (or the pseudogene TRBV3-2) and TRBJ2-7, with 10 bases that match TRBD2. Losses at the gene ends were 1 base for V and 2 bases for J; bases not matched to a gene: 2. This CDR3 has 15 residues. The germline V gene has CDR1 LGHDT and CDR2 YNNKEL (reference sequence).

This clone was recorded a few times. The V gene is TRBV7-6, the J gene TRBJ2-1; TRBD1 matches 11 bases. The V and J ends lost 5 bases and 3 bases, in that order; junction bases with no gene match: 3. The CDR3 sequence is 15 residues long. Germline V gene sequence: CDR1 SGHVS, CDR2 FNYEAQ. The CDR3 sequence: CASSKGQGDYNEQFF. The CDR3 DNA sequence: TGTGCCAGCAGCAAGGGACAGGGGGACTACAATGAGCAGTTCTTC.

As regards this clone: Other DNA sequences in the sample encode the same CDR3. V and J are TRBV10-3 and TRBJ2-7, with a possible D match to TRBD2 (5 bases). CDR3 length equals 11 residues. Germline values: CDR1 ENHRY, CDR2 SYGVKD. The V gene lost 2 bases and the J gene lost 6 bases, with 5 bases spanning the gap. CDR3 loop: CAISEGGEQYF. The CDR3, as DNA: TGTGCCATCAGTGAGGGAGGCGAGCAGTACTTC.

V usage is TRBV4-1 and J usage is TRBJ1-6, with TRBD1 matching over 7 bases. Germline V gene data show CDR1 as MGHRA and CDR2 as YSYEKL. The CDR3 runs 16 residues. J lost 7 bases, V lost 4 bases, and 10 bases had no gene match. CDR3 sequence: CASSLFDRVNNSPLHF. The CDR3 DNA sequence: TGCGCCAGCAGCCTATTCGACAGGGTCAACAATTCACCCCTCCACTTT.

V is TRBV27 and J is TRBJ2-1, with 7 bases aligning to TRBD2. V lost 5 bases and J lost 6; bases outside the gene matches: 7. The CDR3 consists of 14 residues. CDR1 is MNHEY and CDR2 is SMNVEV in the germline V gene (reference sequence). CDR3 sequence (DNA): TGTGCCAGCAGTCCGTCACCTAGCGGCAATGAGCAGTTCTTC. Translating gives CASSPSPSGNEQFF.

The V and J genes are TRBV4-1 and TRBJ1-1; TRBD1 aligns across 10 bases. This CDR3 is 15 amino acids long. V dropped 3 bases and J dropped 4; count of bases not matched to a gene: 5. Germline V gene lookup returns CDR1 MGHRA and CDR2 YSYEKL. CDR3 region: CASSQGGQGFTEAFF. For the CDR3, the DNA is TGCGCCAGCAGCCAGGGGGGACAGGGGTTCACTGAAGCTTTCTTT.